This T cell receptor beta chain was found in a study of breast tumors, draining lymph nodes, adjacent tissues. Points from the study as a whole: Luminal-like breast cancer showed significantly higher tumor–nontumor repertoire similarity than basal-like. Most tumor T cells seemingly derive from lymph node, then expand in tumor.

The lymph nodes were axillary draining lymph nodes from breast cancer patients. In its sample, this clonotype was seen many times. Its specificity is not known. TCRdb processed the multiplex PCR reads anew with MiXCR; each CDR3 protein has one entry. The table includes approximately 130,000 distinct CDR3 sequences, over 20% detected once. The sequenced sample was axillary lymph node tissue. The origin of this receptor is a female donor with breast cancer. Some clones in this sample may be carry-over from other donors' samples.

As DNA, the CDR3 is TGTGCCAGCAGTTTAGGACTAGCGGGAGGGCACCTCACCGGGGAGCTGTTTTTT. Translated, it gives CASSLGLAGGHLTGELFF. The chain combines TRBV27 with TRBJ2-2, with 15 bases that match TRBD2. CDR3 length: 18 amino acids. Unmatched junction bases numbered 5, after V lost 2 bases and J lost 4 bases. Germline CDR1 and CDR2: MNHEY and SMNVEV (reference sequence).